What follows are 13 T cell receptor beta chains derived from one specimen sequenced in a study of Graves' ophthalmopathy and Graves' hyperthyroidism. TCR beta CDR3 amplification used RNA transcripts. RT-PCR in the first round used HTBI primers; a second-round multiplex PCR followed. MiXCR, applied by TCRdb to the multiplex PCR reads, yields one record per CDR3 protein. This sample has approximately 330,000 distinct CDR3 sequences, with 15% to 20% found just once. The source material was peripheral blood. These receptor sequences come from an adult man with Graves' ophthalmopathy.

This clonotype was seen ten or more times. The chain joins TRBV11-2 to TRBJ2-5; the D is unclear. This CDR3 is 14 amino acids long. V was trimmed by 1 base and J by 4 bases, leaving 10 bases between them. Germline loops: CDR1 SGHAT, CDR2 FQNNGV. CDR3 sequence reads: CASSLGTVPETQYF. The CDR3 nucleotides are TGTGCCAGCAGCTTAGGCACAGTTCCAGAGACCCAGTACTTC.

This clonotype was seen at least ten times. V is TRBV6-5 and J is TRBJ1-2; tentative D call: TRBD1 (5 bases). Trimming cost V 5 bases and J 4 bases, with 11 bases left between them. This CDR3 region has 13 residues. The germline CDR1 and CDR2 sequences are MNHEY and SVGAGI. CDR3 coding DNA: TGTGCCAGCAGTAGGGACGGGAGCTATGGCTACACCTTC. Encoded protein: CASSRDGSYGYTF.

The chain combines TRBV15 with TRBJ2-3; perhaps TRBD2 as D (6 bases). The V end was cut by 2 bases, the J end by 1 base, with 10 bases between. The CDR3 length is 15 residues. Per the germline V gene, CDR1 is LNHNV and CDR2 is YYDKDF (reference sequence). The CDR3 reads CATSRPGTGTDTQYF. CDR3 DNA: TGTGCCACCAGCAGACCCGGGACTGGCACAGATACGCAGTATTTT.

This clonotype was observed at least ten times. The rearrangement joins TRBV6-1 to TRBJ1-5; D is perhaps TRBD1 (5 bases). The CDR3 is 15 residues long. Germline CDR1 MNHNS, CDR2 SASEGT. Trimming cost V 6 bases and J 0 bases, with 12 bases left between them. CDR3 nucleotides: TGTGCCAGCAGGCGGGACGTTTATAGCAATCAGCCCCAGCATTTT. It encodes CASRRDVYSNQPQHF.

This clonotype was observed at least ten times. This sequence may be a read error, since a much larger clone differs from it by one base. The rearrangement joins TRBV19 to TRBJ1-5, with a possible D match to TRBD1 (5 bases). Germline values: CDR1 LNHDA, CDR2 SQIVND (reference sequence). This CDR3 spans 15 amino acids. The CDR3 nucleotides read TGTGTCAGTAGTATCGGGGCCCACGGCAATCAGCCCCAGCATTTT. Amino acids: CVSSIGAHGNQPQHF.

This clonotype was counted many times. The CDR3 DNA reads as TGCAGTGCTAGAGATAGGAGGACTAGCACCTACGAGCAGTACTTC. Amino acids: CSARDRRTSTYEQYF. V is TRBV20-1 and J is TRBJ2-7; 8 positions agree with TRBD2. CDR3 size: 15 residues. With V trimmed by 0 bases and J by 2 bases, 6 bases remained unmatched. The germline V gene has CDR1 DFQATT and CDR2 SNEGSKA (reference sequence).

This clonotype was seen many times. This chain links TRBV6-2 or TRBV6-3 with TRBJ1-5; D is perhaps TRBD1 (5 bases). The CDR3 consists of 14 residues. Trimming shortened V by 7 bases and J by 4 bases, and 14 bases separated the two germline ends. Looked up from germline, CDR1 is MNHEY and CDR2 is SVGEGT. The CDR3 bases are TGTGCCAGCACGATCCGGGGCCGGAATCAGCCCCAGCATTTT. Encoded protein: CASTIRGRNQPQHF.

V usage is TRBV5-1 and J usage is TRBJ1-2, with D uncertain. CDR1 and CDR2 (germline): SGHRS, YFSETQ. This CDR3 is 14 amino acids long. Trimming took off 1 base at V and 4 bases at J, with 11 bases between the two ends. CDR3 in amino acids: CASSLSSGSYGYTF. The CDR3 DNA is TGCGCCAGCAGCTTGTCCTCGGGCAGCTATGGCTACACCTTC.

Ten or more counts support this clonotype. The V gene is TRBV9, the J gene TRBJ2-5; TRBD1 is a possible D gene (5 bases). V dropped 0 bases and J dropped 1 base, with 10 bases sitting between them. This CDR3 contains 15 residues. Germline-derived CDR1 and CDR2 are SGDLS and YYNGEE. Here the CDR3 DNA reads TGTGCCAGCAGCGTAGGGGGCAGCACCCAAGAGACCCAGTACTTC. Amino acid sequence: CASSVGGSTQETQYF.

The chain links TRBV10-3 to TRBJ2-7; 8 bases are shared with TRBD2. This CDR3 has 18 amino acids. The germline V gene has CDR1 ENHRY and CDR2 SYGVKD. The V gene end was trimmed by 4 bases and the J gene end by 3 bases; junction bases not matched to a gene: 17. For the CDR3, the DNA is TGTGCCATCAGTGGCGGTGGGAGCGGGAGTGGTGACTTCTACGAGCAGTACTTC. Its protein product is CAISGGGSGSGDFYEQYF.

The chain recombines TRBV29-1 with TRBJ2-7, with 7 bases aligning to TRBD1. The CDR3 has 12 residues. Germline CDR1 reads SQVTM; CDR2 reads ANQGSEA. V shed 7 bases and J 5 bases; nucleotides not matched to a gene: 8. Here the CDR3 reads CSGVGDSHEQYF. Written as DNA, the CDR3 is TGCAGCGGAGTCGGGGACAGCCACGAGCAGTACTTC.

This clonotype came up many times. The chain is built from TRBV7-8 and TRBJ2-7, with D perhaps TRBD1 (5 bases). Per germline, CDR1 SGHVS and CDR2 FQNEAQ. This CDR3 contains 15 residues. Trimming took off 7 bases at V and 5 bases at J, with 21 bases between the two ends. The CDR3 coding sequence is TGTGCCAGCATCCTAGGGGAAGGGTCTTGGAACGAGCAGTACTTC. It specifies CASILGEGSWNEQYF.

This clonotype was detected many times. This chain links TRBV9 with TRBJ1-6; no firm D call. V lost 3 bases and J 3 bases, leaving 10 bases between the germline ends. The CDR3 spans 15 residues. Germline V CDR1 and CDR2: SGDLS, YYNGEE. Here the CDR3 reads CASSAGSDYNSPLHF. Here the CDR3 DNA reads TGTGCCAGCAGCGCCGGGTCTGACTATAATTCACCCCTCCACTTT.